This passage covers 26 T cell receptor beta chains from one sample sequenced in a study of T-cell reconstitution after alpha-beta-depleted transplantation in children. During its preparation, the TCRbeta library received unique molecular identifiers. Using its own MiXCR run on the PCR reads, TCRdb lists one record per CDR3 protein. The sample gives approximately 980,000 distinct CDR3 sequences, about 31% of which show up once; 28% is in the top ten. The sample consisted of PBMCs, mostly from graft donor cells, taken 360 days after TCRalphabeta/CD19-depleted stem cell transplant. The receptor source for this set is a boy younger than two who had a stem cell transplant for SCID, so the T cells may come from the graft donor.

The chain couples TRBV5-1 to TRBJ2-3; TRBD2 aligns across 9 bases. Germline values: CDR1 SGHRS, CDR2 YFSETQ. The CDR3 runs 15 residues. J lost 2 bases, V lost 3 bases, and 4 bases had no gene match. The CDR3 bases are TGCGCCAGCAGCTGGGGACTAGCAGACACAGATACGCAGTATTTT. It encodes CASSWGLADTDTQYF.

The sample holds a few counts of this clonotype. The chain recombines TRBV11-1 with TRBJ2-5; D may match TRBD1 or TRBD2 (5 bases each). Germline V gene lookup returns CDR1 SGHAT and CDR2 FQDESV (reference sequence). V lost 4 bases and J lost 3, with 24 bases in between. CDR3 length equals 18 residues. CDR3 loop: CASSSVRQRDGSKETQYF. CDR3 coding DNA: TGTGCCAGCAGCTCCGTACGTCAGAGGGACGGATCGAAAGAGACCCAGTACTTC.

The chain combines TRBV7-2 with TRBJ2-4, with D possibly matching TRBD1 (6 bases). The CDR3 consists of 15 residues. Per the germline V gene, CDR1 is SGHTA and CDR2 is FQGNSA. Trimming shortened V by 7 bases and J by 3 bases, and 16 bases separated the two germline ends. The CDR3 loop is CASNQGNGDKNIQYF. In DNA, the CDR3 is TGTGCCAGCAACCAGGGGAACGGGGACAAAAACATTCAGTACTTC.

The chain recombines TRBV27 with TRBJ2-7, with D tentatively TRBD1 or TRBD2 (5 bases each). The CDR3 is 15 residues long. The ends were cut back, 0 bases at V and 6 bases at J, with 15 bases in the middle. CDR1 is MNHEY, CDR2 SMNVEV, per germline (reference sequence). The CDR3: CASSLSGDREGEQYF. As DNA, the CDR3 is TGTGCCAGCAGTTTATCAGGGGACCGAGAGGGCGAGCAGTACTTC.

The chain recombines TRBV13 with TRBJ1-2; D is ambiguous. With 3 bases removed from V and 8 bases from J, the gap between germline ends came to 10 bases. The germline CDR1 and CDR2 sequences are PRHDT and FYEKMQ (reference sequence). The length of the CDR3 is 12 residues. CDR3 nucleotides: TGTGCCAGCAGCTTTAGACACCGAGGCTACACCTTC. Translating it yields CASSFRHRGYTF.

The rearrangement joins TRBV12-3 or TRBV12-4 to TRBJ1-6, with 10 nucleotides matching TRBD1. The CDR3 is 15 amino acids. V was clipped by 6 bases and J by 8 bases; unmatched bases: 7. CDR3 loop: CASRQRQGADSPLHF. In DNA, the CDR3 is TGTGCCAGCAGGCAAAGACAGGGGGCGGATTCACCCCTCCACTTT.

The gene calls are TRBV5-1 and TRBJ2-5; 7 positions match TRBD2. Germline CDR1 is SGHRS and CDR2 is YFSETQ. Trimming took 4 bases from V and 5 from J; bases not matched to a gene: 11. The CDR3 runs 15 residues. The CDR3, as DNA: TGCGCCAGCAGCACACGGACTAGTTTAGTGGAGACCCAGTACTTC. It encodes CASSTRTSLVETQYF.

This clonotype came up a few times. The CDR3 protein is CASSQGYIFYNEQFF. The CDR3, as DNA: TGCGCCAGCAGCCAAGGTTATATCTTTTACAATGAGCAGTTCTTC. The genes are TRBV4-1 and TRBJ2-1; D gene ambiguous. This CDR3 region has 15 residues. Germline lookup yields CDR1 MGHRA and CDR2 YSYEKL. V lost 1 base to trimming and J lost 4 bases, with 11 bases between them.

The chain is built from TRBV15 and TRBJ1-6; 12 bases map to TRBD1. The CDR3 has 14 amino acids. Germline CDR1 LNHNV, CDR2 YYDKDF (reference sequence). V gave up 5 bases and J gave up 10 bases; unmatched junction bases: 3. The DNA for the CDR3 is TGTGCCACCAGCGGGACAGGGGGCCTGTCACCCCTCCACTTT. This translates into CATSGTGGLSPLHF.

V and J are TRBV12-3 or TRBV12-4 and TRBJ2-1; weak D call: TRBD2 (5 bases). This CDR3 is built from 16 residues. Trimming took off 6 bases at V and 4 bases at J, with 19 bases between the two ends. CDR3 DNA sequence: TGTGCCAGCAGCCCCGGAGGCGTAAAGGGATACAATGAGCAGTTCTTC. Translated, it gives CASSPGGVKGYNEQFF.

Only a few counts were recorded for this clonotype. This sequence joins TRBV28 and TRBJ1-1, with 8 bases that match TRBD1. CDR1 and CDR2 (germline): MDHEN, SYDVKM. V shed 3 bases, J shed 1 base, and the junction held 4 bases outside the gene matches. The CDR3 runs to 15 residues. CDR3 DNA sequence: TGTGCCAGCAGTTTGCACAGGGGGTCGAACACTGAAGCTTTCTTT. As protein: CASSLHRGSNTEAFF.

V usage is TRBV6-5 and J usage is TRBJ2-7, with 7 bases matching TRBD2. The ends lost 0 bases at V and 2 bases at J; junction bases unmatched: 4. Germline CDR1 is MNHEY and CDR2 is SVGAGI. There are 15 residues in the CDR3. The CDR3 nucleotides read TGTGCCAGCAGTTACTCCTCGGGGACTACCTACGAGCAGTACTTC. Its protein product is CASSYSSGTTYEQYF.

V is TRBV7-8 and J is TRBJ1-2, with D possibly being TRBD1 (5 bases). Per germline, CDR1 SGHVS and CDR2 FQNEAQ. There are 13 residues in the CDR3. Trimming left V 5 bases short and J 4 bases short, with 11 bases between. The CDR3 is CASSPGLRYGYTF. The CDR3 coding sequence is TGTGCCAGCAGCCCAGGGCTCCGCTATGGCTACACCTTC.

The chain uses TRBV20-1 and TRBJ1-1, with 7 bases identical to TRBD1. Germline V gene lookup returns CDR1 DFQATT and CDR2 SNEGSKA (reference sequence). CDR3 size: 13 residues. V was pared by 3 bases and J by 7 bases, with 8 bases of the junction left unmatched. CDR3 sequence (DNA): TGCAGTGCTAGGGGGGACAGAGCAAATGAAGCTTTCTTT. Encoded protein: CSARGDRANEAFF.

In this sample, this clonotype turned up many times. The chain joins TRBV9 to TRBJ2-3; D uncertain. V was cut by 2 bases and J by 3 bases, with 13 bases left in between. The CDR3 consists of 15 residues. The germline CDR1 and CDR2 sequences are SGDLS and YYNGEE. The CDR3 protein is CASSVRALGTDTQYF. The CDR3 DNA reads as TGTGCCAGCAGCGTCCGGGCCCTAGGGACAGATACGCAGTATTTT.

The V call is TRBV6-2 or TRBV6-3, the J call TRBJ2-1, with 9 bases matching TRBD2. Unmatched junction bases numbered 20, after V lost 1 base and J lost 7 bases. This CDR3 contains 20 residues. Germline CDR1 MNHEY, CDR2 SVGEGT. The CDR3 coding sequence is TGTGCCAGCAGTTACTTAAAAGGAGGTGGTAGGGCGGGGGGGCAAAATGAGCAGTTCTTC. Its protein is CASSYLKGGGRAGGQNEQFF.

This clonotype has a handful of counts. The chain links TRBV6-1 to TRBJ2-3; TRBD1 aligns across 7 bases. Per germline, CDR1 MNHNS and CDR2 SASEGT. The CDR3 has 15 residues. V dropped 5 bases and J dropped 2; count of bases not matched to a gene: 7. The CDR3 here is CASSKRTGITDTQYF. CDR3 nucleotides: TGTGCCAGCAGTAAAAGGACAGGTATCACAGATACGCAGTATTTT.

This clonotype was recorded a few times. The V gene is TRBV29-1, the J gene TRBJ1-2; D possibly corresponds to TRBD1 (5 bases). This CDR3 is 11 amino acids long. The germline gives CDR1 SQVTM, CDR2 ANQGSEA. Trimming removed 5 bases at V and 4 bases at J, with 8 bases between. The CDR3 region has the DNA TGCAGCGTTCGGGACCCCTATGGCTACACCTTC. Translation: CSVRDPYGYTF.

This chain links TRBV3-1 with TRBJ1-4; 8 bases line up with TRBD1. This CDR3 region has 16 residues. Trimming removed 1 base from V and 7 bases from J; junction bases left unmatched: 8. The germline V gene encodes CDR1 LGHDT and CDR2 YNNKEL (reference sequence). CDR3 coding DNA: TGTGCCAGCAGCCAAGTTATCGGACAGGGTGCTGAAAAACTGTTTTTT. It translates to CASSQVIGQGAEKLFF.

The V and J genes are TRBV20-1 and TRBJ1-6; D gene ambiguous. From germline, CDR1 is DFQATT and CDR2 SNEGSKA (reference sequence). This CDR3 has 13 amino acids. Trimming took 6 bases from V and 3 from J, leaving 9 bases between them. The CDR3: CSAGRLYNSPLHF. CDR3 bases: TGCAGTGCAGGGAGACTCTATAATTCACCCCTCCACTTT.

The rearrangement joins TRBV20-1 to TRBJ2-3; D tentatively fits TRBD1 or TRBD2 (5 bases each). Trimming stripped 0 bases from V and 6 bases from J, with 13 bases between. This CDR3 has 14 residues. The V gene's germline CDR1 is DFQATT and CDR2 SNEGSKA (reference sequence). DNA for the CDR3: TGCAGTGCTAGAGATAGAGGGGTAGGGGATACGCAGTATTTT. Protein sequence: CSARDRGVGDTQYF.

The chain combines TRBV7-2 with TRBJ2-1; the D gene could be TRBD1 or TRBD2 (5 bases each). CDR1 is SGHTA and CDR2 is FQGNSA in the germline V gene. The CDR3 covers 14 residues. The V end was cut by 4 bases, the J end by 9 bases, with 16 bases between. The CDR3 DNA is TGTGCCAGCAGCTCCCGGGACCCAATTCGTGAGCAGTTCTTC. Encoded protein: CASSSRDPIREQFF. The complete variable domain, with remaining parts taken from reference TRBV7-2 and TRBJ2-1, reads GAGVSQSPSNKVTEKGKDVELRCDPISGHTALYWYRQSLGQGLEFLIYFQGNSAPDKSGLPSDRFSAERTGGSVSTLTIQRTQQEDSAVYLCASSSRDPIREQFFGPGTRLTVL.

This clonotype has more than one count but fewer than ten. The chain uses TRBV20-1 and TRBJ2-1; TRBD2 aligns across 7 bases. After removal of 5 bases from V and 6 bases from J, the junction contained 7 bases not matched to a gene. The CDR3 totals 13 residues. Germline V gene data show CDR1 as DFQATT and CDR2 as SNEGSKA (reference sequence). The CDR3 spells CSALGLVRNEQFF. As DNA, the CDR3 is TGCAGTGCTCTCGGACTAGTCCGCAATGAGCAGTTCTTC.

Only a few counts were recorded for this clonotype. J is TRBJ2-2 and V is TRBV20-1; D may be TRBD1 (6 bases). Germline V gives CDR1 DFQATT, CDR2 SNEGSKA (reference sequence). V was clipped by 5 bases and J by 10 bases, with 17 bases between them. This CDR3 has 13 amino acids. The CDR3 spells CSARYPAGEELFF. CDR3 bases: TGCAGTGCTCGATACCCGGCAGGGGAGGAGCTGTTTTTT.

The chain uses TRBV5-1 and TRBJ1-1; D perhaps matches TRBD1 (6 bases). CDR1 is SGHRS and CDR2 is YFSETQ in the germline V gene. The CDR3 sequence is 15 residues long. Trimming took 1 base from V and 1 from J, leaving 11 bases between them. As DNA, the CDR3 is TGCGCCAGCAGCTTGTTAACGGGACAGAACACTGAAGCTTTCTTT. Amino acid sequence: CASSLLTGQNTEAFF.

This clonotype was detected a few times. The chain is built from TRBV27 and TRBJ1-5, with D perhaps matching TRBD1 (5 bases). Trimming removed 3 bases from V and 1 base from J, with 10 bases in between. The V gene's germline CDR1 is MNHEY and CDR2 SMNVEV (reference sequence). This CDR3 has 15 residues. The CDR3 nucleotides read TGTGCCAGCAGTTTTCGGGGGATGAGCAATCAGCCCCAGCATTTT. It translates to CASSFRGMSNQPQHF.